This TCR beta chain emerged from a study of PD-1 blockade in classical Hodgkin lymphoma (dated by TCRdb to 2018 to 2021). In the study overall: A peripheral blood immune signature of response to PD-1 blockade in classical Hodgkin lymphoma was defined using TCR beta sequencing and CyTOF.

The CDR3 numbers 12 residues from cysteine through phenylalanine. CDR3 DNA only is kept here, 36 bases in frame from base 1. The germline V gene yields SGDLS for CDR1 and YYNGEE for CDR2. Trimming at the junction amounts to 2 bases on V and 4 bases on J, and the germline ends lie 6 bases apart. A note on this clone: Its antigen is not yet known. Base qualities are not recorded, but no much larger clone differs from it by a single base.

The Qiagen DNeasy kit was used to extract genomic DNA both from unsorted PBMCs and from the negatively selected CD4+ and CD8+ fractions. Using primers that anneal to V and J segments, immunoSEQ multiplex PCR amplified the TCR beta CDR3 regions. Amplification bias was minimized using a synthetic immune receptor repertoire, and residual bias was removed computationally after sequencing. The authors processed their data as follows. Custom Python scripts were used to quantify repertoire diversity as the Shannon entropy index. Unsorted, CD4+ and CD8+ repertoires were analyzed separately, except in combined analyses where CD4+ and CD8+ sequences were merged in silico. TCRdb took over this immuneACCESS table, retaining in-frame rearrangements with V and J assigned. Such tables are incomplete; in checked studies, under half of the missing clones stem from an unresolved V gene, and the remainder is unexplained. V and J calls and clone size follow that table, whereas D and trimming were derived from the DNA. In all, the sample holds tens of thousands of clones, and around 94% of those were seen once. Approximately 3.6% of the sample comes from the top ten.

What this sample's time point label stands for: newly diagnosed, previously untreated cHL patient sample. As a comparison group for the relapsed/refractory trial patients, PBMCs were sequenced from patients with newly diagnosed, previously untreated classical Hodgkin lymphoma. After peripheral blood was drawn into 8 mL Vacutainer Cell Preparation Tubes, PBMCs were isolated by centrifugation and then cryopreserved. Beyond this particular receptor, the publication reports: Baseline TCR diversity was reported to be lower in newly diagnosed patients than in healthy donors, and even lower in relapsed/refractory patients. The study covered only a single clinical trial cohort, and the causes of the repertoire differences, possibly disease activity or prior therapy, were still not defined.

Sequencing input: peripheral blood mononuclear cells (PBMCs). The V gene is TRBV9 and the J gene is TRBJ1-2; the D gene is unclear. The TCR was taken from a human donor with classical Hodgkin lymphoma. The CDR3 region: CASSVNTYGYTF. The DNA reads TGTGCCAGCAGCGTTAATACCTATGGCTACACCTTC. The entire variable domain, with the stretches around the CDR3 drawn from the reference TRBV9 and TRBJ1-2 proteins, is DSGVTQTPKHLITATGQRVTLRCSPRSGDLSVYWYQQSLDQGLQFLIQYYNGEERAKGNILERFSAQQFPDLHSELNLSSLELGDSALYFCASSVNTYGYTFGSGTRLTVV.